This T cell receptor beta chain was identified in a study of blood T cell repertoires in COVID-19. Overall study context: Samples came from the United States, Italy and Spain, spanning acute and convalescent COVID-19. T cells, B-cell-depleted T cells, or PBMCs provided the cDNA or gDNA that served as material.

This CDR3 spans 18 amino acids. Germline-derived CDR1 and CDR2 are LNHDA and SQIVND (reference sequence). The V and J ends lost 3 bases and 1 base respectively, with 20 bases between them. In the original analysis: It was from reference gene primer amplification that nucleated cell counts were estimated. The assay was immunoSEQ multiplex PCR, and TCRdb's table has in-frame clones only and misses some. The V and J calls and clone size come from that table; D and trimming were worked out from the DNA. The table shows more than 75,000 clones, with about 84% occurring only once. The source material was peripheral blood. The source of this sequence is an older woman with acute or convalescent COVID-19. The rearrangement links TRBV19 to TRBJ2-3, with a tentative D call TRBD2 (6 bases). The CDR3 DNA reads as TGTGCCAGTAGTATCTACTTTAAACGGGAGAGGGGCACAGATACGCAGTATTTT. Residues: CASSIYFKRERGTDTQYF.